This T cell receptor (beta chain) originates from a study of blood T cell repertoires in COVID-19. As for the study in general: Samples of COVID-19 (acute and convalescent) were obtained from the United States, Italy and Spain.

Data came from immunoSEQ multiplex PCR; TCRdb stores just in-frame clones and leaves some out. Counted here are some 140,000 clones, approximately 85% occurring once; the ten biggest clones make up around 4.1%. This CDR3 region has 11 residues. V was shortened by 3 bases and J by 8 bases, with 8 bases between the two germline ends. Germline V gene lookup returns CDR1 GTSNPN and CDR2 SVGIG (reference sequence). The rearrangement uses TRBV30 and TRBJ1-3; D is unresolved. The source is a human donor in a cohort sampled during active COVID-19. Sequenced: peripheral blood. Here the CDR3 DNA reads TGTGCCTGGAGAGAGGGTGACACCATATATTTT. Amino acid sequence: CAWREGDTIYF.